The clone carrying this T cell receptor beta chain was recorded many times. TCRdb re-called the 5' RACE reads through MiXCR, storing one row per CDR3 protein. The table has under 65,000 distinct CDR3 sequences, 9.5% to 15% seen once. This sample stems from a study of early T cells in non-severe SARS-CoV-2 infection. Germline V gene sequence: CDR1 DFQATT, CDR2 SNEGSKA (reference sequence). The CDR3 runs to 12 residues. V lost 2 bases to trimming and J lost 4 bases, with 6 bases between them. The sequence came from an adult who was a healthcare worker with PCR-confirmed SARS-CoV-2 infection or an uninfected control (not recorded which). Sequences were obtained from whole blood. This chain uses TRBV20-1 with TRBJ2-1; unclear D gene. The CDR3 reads CSARRWYNEQFF. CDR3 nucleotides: TGCAGTGCTAGACGCTGGTACAATGAGCAGTTCTTC.